Following are 14 T cell receptor beta chains from one sample sequenced in a study of blood T cell repertoires in COVID-19. The table came from immunoSEQ multiplex PCR; TCRdb's copy has only in-frame clones and leaves some out. The profile covers 200,000 to 300,000 clones, with about 91% appearing a single time and around 1.2% taken by the ten largest. Sequenced: PBMCs or T cells enriched from blood (not recorded which). These receptors were obtained from a woman aged 40 to 50 with acute COVID-19.

With respect to this clone: Other nucleotide sequences in the sample specify the same CDR3. The chain is built from TRBV2 and TRBJ2-3; TRBD2 agrees at 11 bases. Germline CDR1 is SNHLY and CDR2 is FYNNEI. The trim removed 4 bases at V and 0 bases at J, leaving 0 bases unmatched. CDR3 length equals 15 residues. The CDR3 DNA sequence: TGTGCCAGCAGTGGGACTAGCGGGAGCACAGATACGCAGTATTTT. This sequence encodes CASSGTSGSTDTQYF.

Regarding this clone: The same CDR3 is also encoded by other DNA sequences in this sample. This chain connects TRBV24-1 to TRBJ2-3; 7 bases match TRBD2. The J segment lost 0 bases and the V segment lost 3 bases, leaving 2 bases of the junction unmatched. CDR3 length equals 15 residues. Germline loops: CDR1 KGHDR, CDR2 SFDVKD. CDR3 nucleotides: TGTGCCACCAGTGATAGCGGGACTAGCACAGATACGCAGTATTTT. Its protein is CATSDSGTSTDTQYF.

This rearrangement joins TRBV24-1 to TRBJ2-1, with D maybe TRBD2 (6 bases). The V and J ends lost 4 bases and 0 bases respectively, with 15 bases between them. The CDR3 is 17 residues long. CDR1 is KGHDR, CDR2 SFDVKD, per germline. CDR3 nucleotide sequence: TGTGCCACCAGTGAAGTTGGAGGGCTAAACTCCTACAATGAGCAGTTCTTC. The encoded protein is CATSEVGGLNSYNEQFF.

In its sample, this clone was seen a few times. In DNA, the CDR3 is TGTGCCAGCAGATCACAGGCGTTGGGGCTCCTACAGGAGCAGTACGTC. It translates to CASRSQALGLLQEQYV. The genes are TRBV5-6 and TRBJ2-7, with D tentatively TRBD1 (5 bases). V was pared by 5 bases and J by 7 bases, with 25 bases between. CDR1 and CDR2 from the germline V gene are SGHDT and YYEEEE. The CDR3 runs 16 residues.

The chain recombines TRBV18 with TRBJ1-4, with D tentatively TRBD1 (6 bases). Trimming removed 1 base at V and 5 bases at J, with 8 bases between. The length of the CDR3 is 14 residues. Germline CDR1 is KGHSH and CDR2 is LQKENI. In DNA form, the CDR3 reads TGTGCCAGCTCACCACGGACAGAGAATGAAAAACTGTTTTTT. This gives the protein CASSPRTENEKLFF.

This sequence joins TRBV9 and TRBJ2-5; TRBD2 agrees at 7 bases. J gave up 5 bases and V 4 bases, and 8 bases lay outside the gene matches. This CDR3 region has 14 residues. Germline V gene sequence: CDR1 SGDLS, CDR2 YYNGEE. In DNA, the CDR3 is TGTGCCAGCAGCTCAGGAGGGCGGGAGGAGACCCAGTACTTC. Its protein product is CASSSGGREETQYF.

The chain uses TRBV11-2 and TRBJ2-7; perhaps TRBD2 as D (5 bases). The CDR3 consists of 15 residues. Germline-derived CDR1 and CDR2 are SGHAT and FQNNGV. V was trimmed by 4 bases and J by 2 bases, leaving 15 bases between them. In DNA form, the CDR3 reads TGTGCCAGCAGCTCCGACGAGGGCCCGGCCTACGAGCAGTACTTC. It codes for CASSSDEGPAYEQYF. Full variable domain (rest looked up from reference TRBV11-2 and TRBJ2-7): EAGVAQSPRYKIIEKRQSVAFWCNPISGHATLYWYQQILGQGPKLLIQFQNNGVVDDSQLPKDRFSAERLKGVDSTLKIQPAKLEDSAVYLCASSSDEGPAYEQYFGPGTRLTVT.

The gene calls are TRBV4-1 and TRBJ2-7; D is undetermined. The germline V and J ends were trimmed by 4 bases and 3 bases, with 16 bases remaining between them. The CDR3 covers 15 residues. The V gene's germline CDR1 is MGHRA and CDR2 YSYEKL. The CDR3 region is CASSRQDHPDYEQYF. As DNA, the CDR3 is TGCGCCAGCAGCCGTCAAGATCACCCAGACTACGAGCAGTACTTC.

V is TRBV21-1 and J is TRBJ1-5; no DNA check was done on the table's D call, TRBD1. TRBV21-1 is flagged as a pseudogene. CDR3 size: 15 residues. CDR3 amino acids: CASSGGTGGNQPQHF. The CDR3 DNA sequence: TGTGCCAGCAGCGGCGGGACAGGGGGAAATCAGCCCCAGCATTTT.

V usage is TRBV10-1 and J usage is TRBJ1-1; D might be TRBD1 (5 bases). Trimming stripped 0 bases from V and 8 bases from J, with 7 bases between. This CDR3 region has 12 residues. Germline V CDR1 and CDR2: WNHNN, SYGVQD (reference sequence). CDR3 residues: CASSESGAEAFF. The CDR3 DNA is TGCGCCAGCAGTGAGTCTGGGGCGGAAGCTTTCTTT.

The chain has TRBV6-1 and TRBJ2-3; no definite D call. Germline assignment: CDR1 MNHNS and CDR2 SASEGT. V lost 3 bases and J lost 3, with 10 bases in between. This CDR3 comprises 14 residues. Here the CDR3 DNA reads TGTGCCAGCAGTGAGGCCCAAACAACAGATACGCAGTATTTT. Its protein product is CASSEAQTTDTQYF.

The chain has TRBV5-1 and TRBJ1-4, with no clear D. In germline, CDR1 is SGHRS, CDR2 YFSETQ. The ends were cut back, 0 bases at V and 8 bases at J, with 17 bases in the middle. This CDR3 contains 16 residues. CDR3 coding DNA: TGCGCCAGCAGCTTGGGAGGGATCCCATCGTCGGAAAAACTGTTTTTT. It translates to CASSLGGIPSSEKLFF.

V is TRBV5-6 and J is TRBJ2-3; 14 nucleotides agree with TRBD2. Trimming at V came to 3 bases and at J to 6 bases, leaving 3 bases not matched to a gene. The CDR3 covers 15 residues. The V gene's germline CDR1 is SGHDT and CDR2 YYEEEE. CDR3 in amino acids: CASSWGLAGEDTQYF. CDR3 DNA: TGTGCCAGCAGCTGGGGACTAGCGGGAGAGGATACGCAGTATTTT. The variable domain in full, completed from reference TRBV5-6 and TRBJ2-3, reads DAGVTQSPTHLIKTRGQQVTLRCSPKSGHDTVSWYQQALGQGPQFIFQYYEEEERQRGNFPDRFSGHQFPNYSSELNVNALLLGDSALYLCASSWGLAGEDTQYFGPGTRLTVL.

A single count supports this clone. The V call is TRBV24-1, the J call TRBJ2-7; D may be TRBD2 (6 bases). Germline V lookup: CDR1 KGHDR, CDR2 SFDVKD. The CDR3 contains 14 residues. The V gene lost 9 bases and the J gene lost 5 bases, with 19 bases spanning the gap. The CDR3 region has the DNA TGTGCCACCTCTCTCGGTGCGGGAACGGACGAGCAGTACTTC. Its protein product is CATSLGAGTDEQYF.